These T cell receptor beta chains were read from a single sample in a study of patients and donors after allogeneic stem cell transplantation. MiXCR was run by TCRdb on the RT-PCR reads, yielding one entry per CDR3 protein. The sample has about 110,000 distinct CDR3 sequences, 35% to 45% seen once. Sequenced sample: blood, either unsorted or a sorted T cell fraction (not recorded which). These receptors all come from a human donor who was either an allogeneic HSCT recipient or a stem cell or donor lymphocyte infusion donor (not recorded which). It is not recorded whose cells these are; they may come from a transplant donor. The conserved cysteine and the conserved F or W are not part of the CDR3 here.

v_gene | CDR3aa
TRBV3-1 | ASSQGIPLNSNQPQH
TRBV24-1 | ATSDPGAGAKNIQY
TRBV24-1 | ATSSYNEQF
TRBV9 | ASSGRRTEFDRPDTQY
TRBV6-2/TRBV6-3 | ASSYSSRLYEQY
TRBV7-8 | ASSFSGNTGELF
TRBV15 | ATSRNQGRTPLH
TRBV20-1 | SARSGVSSTEAF
TRBV28 | ASSLNSKMGTDTQY
TRBV6-5 | ASSYVGTAISGNTIY
TRBV29-1 | SVYLQGAGYT
TRBV12-3/TRBV12-4 | ASSNSGRFFGTQY
TRBV12-3/TRBV12-4 | ASSRGLANNEQF
TRBV7-8 | ASSSFPEQF
TRBV5-1 | ASSLGVGGSAVNEQF
TRBV6-2/TRBV6-3 | ASRTTGGTYGYT
TRBV12-3/TRBV12-4 | ASSPGQGKTETQY
TRBV12-3/TRBV12-4 | ASSWTSGSPDTQY
TRBV7-9 | ASSSTPNTEAF
TRBV21-1 | ASSKASGHVNTEAF
TRBV28 | AILGRLNSPLH
TRBV12-3/TRBV12-4 | ASSLKTGELF
TRBV20-1 | SASSGSRIYEQY
TRBV13 | ASSLVGRAPDTQY
TRBV20-1 | SARLLGLSPLH
TRBV4-1 | ASSPVVGELYEQY
TRBV7-9 | ASSSVFIGGYT
TRBV29-1 | SFGEGLGGYT
TRBV7-2 | ASSLVAAQETQY
TRBV7-8 | ASSLAPGLAGGPNNEQF
TRBV5-1 | ASSFGQENSPLH
TRBV25-1 | ASSEDTPGVTEAF
TRBV27 | ASRTLGTGDNQPQH
TRBV6-6 | ASSPKSRSWEKLF
TRBV10-3 | AISEGQGGGQPQH
TRBV12-3/TRBV12-4 | ASTKSLSYNEQF
TRBV20-1 | SARSGTGGGYGYT
TRBV12-3/TRBV12-4 | ALKEQVFTEAF
TRBV27 | ASSTSPLAGLES
TRBV29-1 | SVGNGRTEQY
TRBV20-1 | SARSTGGGTEAF
TRBV20-1 | SAARNEQF
TRBV7-8 | AVGDRVMAEAF
TRBV7-2 | ASSLDRSQTRGYT
TRBV3-1 | ASSRRTRGNGGEQF
TRBV4-2 | ASSQPLGSGNTIY
TRBV7-2 | ASSPDRVNYGYT
TRBV12-3/TRBV12-4 | ASSFLLTVHSGNTIY
TRBV28 | ASSLGGPQETQY
TRBV28 | ASSFPTYEQY
TRBV20-1 | SARDSSGSTDTQY
TRBV6-5 | ASSYDEEDEKLF
TRBV12-3/TRBV12-4 | ASRIGLDTQY
TRBV10-3 | AISGQGAYNEQF
TRBV5-1 | ASSLGGLGNQPQH
TRBV20-1 | SARVRASEGGNTIY
TRBV15 | ATSRRLATDTQY
TRBV12-3/TRBV12-4 | ASSFSGESSYEQY